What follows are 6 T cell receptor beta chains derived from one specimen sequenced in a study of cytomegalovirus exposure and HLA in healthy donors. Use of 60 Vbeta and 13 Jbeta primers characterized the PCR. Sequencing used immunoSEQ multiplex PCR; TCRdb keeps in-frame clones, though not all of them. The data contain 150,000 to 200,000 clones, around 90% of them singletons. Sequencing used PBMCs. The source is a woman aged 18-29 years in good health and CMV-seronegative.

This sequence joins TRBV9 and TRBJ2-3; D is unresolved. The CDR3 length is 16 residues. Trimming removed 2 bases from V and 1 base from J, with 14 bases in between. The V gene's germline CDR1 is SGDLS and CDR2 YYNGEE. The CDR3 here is CASSVPRSMGTDTQYF. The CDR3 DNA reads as TGTGCCAGCAGCGTTCCCCGGTCGATGGGCACAGATACGCAGTATTTT.

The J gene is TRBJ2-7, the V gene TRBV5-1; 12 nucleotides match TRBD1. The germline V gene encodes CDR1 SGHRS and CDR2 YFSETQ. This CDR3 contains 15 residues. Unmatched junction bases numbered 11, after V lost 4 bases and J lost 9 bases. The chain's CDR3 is CASSPRDRGLSPQYF. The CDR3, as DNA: TGCGCCAGCAGCCCCCGGGACAGGGGGCTCTCTCCGCAGTACTTC.

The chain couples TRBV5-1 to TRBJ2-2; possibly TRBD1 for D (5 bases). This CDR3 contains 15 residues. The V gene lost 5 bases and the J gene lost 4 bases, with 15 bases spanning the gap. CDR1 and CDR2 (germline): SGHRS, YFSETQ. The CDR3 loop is CASREVRGTTGELFF. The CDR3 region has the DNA TGCGCCAGCAGAGAAGTAAGGGGAACCACCGGGGAGCTGTTTTTT.

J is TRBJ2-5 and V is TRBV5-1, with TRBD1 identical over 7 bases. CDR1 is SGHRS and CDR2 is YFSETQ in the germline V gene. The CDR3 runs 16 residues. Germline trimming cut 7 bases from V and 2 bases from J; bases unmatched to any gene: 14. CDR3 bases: TGCGCCAGCGCCGAACAGGGGATAGGGTTACAAGAGACCCAGTACTTC. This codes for CASAEQGIGLQETQYF. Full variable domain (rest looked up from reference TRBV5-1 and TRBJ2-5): KAGVTQTPRYLIKTRGQQVTLSCSPISGHRSVSWYQQTPGQGLQFLFEYFSETQRNKGNFPGRFSGRQFSNSRSEMNVSTLELGDSALYLCASAEQGIGLQETQYFGPGTRLLVL.

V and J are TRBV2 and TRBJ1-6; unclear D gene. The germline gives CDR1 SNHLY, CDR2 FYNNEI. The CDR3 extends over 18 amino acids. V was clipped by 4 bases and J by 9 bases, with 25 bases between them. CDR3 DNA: TGTGCCAGCAGTGTTATTAGTATCATGCGGATTACGGGTTCACCCCTCCACTTT. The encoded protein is CASSVISIMRITGSPLHF.

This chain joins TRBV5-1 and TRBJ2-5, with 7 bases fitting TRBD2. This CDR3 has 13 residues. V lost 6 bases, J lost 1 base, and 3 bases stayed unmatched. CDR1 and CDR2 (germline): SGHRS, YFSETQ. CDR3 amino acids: CASMGGFQETQYF. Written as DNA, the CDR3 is TGCGCCAGCATGGGGGGGTTCCAAGAGACCCAGTACTTC. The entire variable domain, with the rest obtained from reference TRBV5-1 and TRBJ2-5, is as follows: KAGVTQTPRYLIKTRGQQVTLSCSPISGHRSVSWYQQTPGQGLQFLFEYFSETQRNKGNFPGRFSGRQFSNSRSEMNVSTLELGDSALYLCASMGGFQETQYFGPGTRLLVL.